These 12 T cell receptor beta chains originate from one sample sequenced in a study of CD4+ T cells in melanoma. Data came from immunoSEQ multiplex PCR; TCRdb stores just in-frame clones and leaves some out. The sample yields about 9,600 clones, over 65% seen once. Material: cells from a culture (not recorded whether cultured in vitro). These receptors were taken from a human donor with melanoma.

This CDR3 reads CASSLSGGGANTGELFF. The CDR3 region has the DNA TGTGCCAGCAGCTTATCTGGCGGGGGAGCGAACACCGGGGAGCTGTTTTTT. The chain is built from TRBV11-2 and TRBJ2-2, with 7 bases lining up with TRBD2. The length of the CDR3 is 17 residues. J gave up 0 bases and V 2 bases, and 6 bases lay outside the gene matches. Germline V gene lookup returns CDR1 SGHAT and CDR2 FQNNGV.

The chain has TRBV30 and TRBJ2-3; TRBD1 is a possible D gene (5 bases). This CDR3 comprises 14 residues. Deletions cut 1 base from V and 2 bases from J, with 10 bases between. Germline CDR1 is GTSNPN and CDR2 is SVGIG (reference sequence). The DNA of the CDR3 is TGTGCCTGGAGTGACAGGCGATTCACAGATACGCAGTATTTT. Protein product: CAWSDRRFTDTQYF.

This clone was counted between two and nine times. The chain links TRBV30 to TRBJ1-1, with a tentative D call TRBD1 (6 bases). This CDR3 has 14 residues. The ends were cut back, 4 bases at V and 5 bases at J, with 17 bases in the middle. Germline V gives CDR1 GTSNPN, CDR2 SVGIG (reference sequence). This chain's CDR3 is CAWNEGRGATEAFF. CDR3 nucleotides: TGTGCCTGGAATGAAGGACGGGGGGCAACTGAAGCTTTCTTT.

The CDR3 is CASSQSGVRGNQPQHF. In nucleotides, the CDR3 is TGCGCCAGCAGCCAAAGCGGGGTGAGGGGCAATCAGCCCCAGCATTTT. The chain employs TRBV4-1 and TRBJ1-5; the D is unclear. The CDR3 loop spans 16 amino acids. The V gene lost 2 bases and the J gene lost 2 bases, with 13 bases spanning the gap. Germline assignment: CDR1 MGHRA and CDR2 YSYEKL.

The J gene is TRBJ1-1, the V gene TRBV5-1, with D possibly being TRBD1 (5 bases). Germline V gene sequence: CDR1 SGHRS, CDR2 YFSETQ. V lost 5 bases to trimming and J lost 4 bases, with 12 bases between them. The CDR3 contains 13 residues. The CDR3 DNA follows: TGCGCCAGCAGTATGGGGGAGGGCACTGAAGCTTTCTTT. Protein sequence: CASSMGEGTEAFF.

In its sample, this clone was seen a few times. The chain is built from TRBV11-1 and TRBJ1-6; possible D gene TRBD1, 5 bases. V was cut by 2 bases and J by 10 bases, with 12 bases left in between. The CDR3 loop spans 14 amino acids. Germline V gene data show CDR1 as SGHAT and CDR2 as FQDESV (reference sequence). The CDR3 DNA is TGTGCCAGCAGCTTACAGGGTCGGCGGTCACCCCTCCACTTT. Translating it yields CASSLQGRRSPLHF.

V and J are TRBV23-1 and TRBJ1-2, with D unclear. TRBV23-1 is placed among ORFs of uncertain function. Trimming took 0 bases from V and 4 from J, leaving 15 bases between them. CDR3 length: 16 amino acids. The DNA of the CDR3 is TGCGCCAGCAGTCAATCCCGGAGGGAGGGTCGCTATGGCTACACCTTC. Translation: CASSQSRREGRYGYTF.

The chain combines TRBV4-1 with TRBJ2-3; D ambiguous. Trimming removed 0 bases from V and 4 bases from J, with 5 bases in between. The CDR3 length is 13 residues. From germline, CDR1 is MGHRA and CDR2 YSYEKL. Written as DNA, the CDR3 is TGCGCCAGCAGCCAAGAGGTGGCAGATACGCAGTATTTT. This sequence encodes CASSQEVADTQYF.

The chain employs TRBV19 and TRBJ1-4; D is unresolved. The germline V gene encodes CDR1 LNHDA and CDR2 SQIVND (reference sequence). Trimming removed 8 bases at V and 8 bases at J, with 18 bases between. The CDR3 length is 14 residues. CDR3 loop: CASDPTGFREKLFF. The CDR3 DNA sequence: TGTGCCAGTGACCCGACGGGGTTCCGGGAAAAACTGTTTTTT.

This clone was observed a few times. The V and J genes are TRBV19 and TRBJ1-2, with TRBD1 matching over 9 bases. The CDR3 consists of 16 residues. Germline V lookup: CDR1 LNHDA, CDR2 SQIVND (reference sequence). Trimming removed 6 bases from V and 4 bases from J; junction bases left unmatched: 12. The CDR3 is CASRHPGQGESYGYTF. The CDR3 DNA is TGTGCCAGTAGGCATCCGGGACAGGGAGAAAGCTATGGCTACACCTTC.

The rearrangement joins TRBV18 to TRBJ1-2; TRBD1 matches 9 bases. This CDR3 comprises 14 residues. CDR1 is KGHSH and CDR2 is LQKENI in the germline V gene. V was pared by 3 bases and J by 3 bases, with 2 bases of the junction left unmatched. The CDR3 DNA follows: TGTGCCAGCTCACCTGGGGACAGGGACTATGGCTACACCTTC. It yields the protein CASSPGDRDYGYTF. The entire variable domain, with the rest obtained from reference TRBV18 and TRBJ1-2, is as follows: NAGVMQNPRHLVRRRGQEARLRCSPMKGHSHVYWYRQLPEEGLKFMVYLQKENIIDESGMPKERFSAEFPKEGPSILRIQQVVRGDSAAYFCASSPGDRDYGYTFGSGTRLTVV.

This clone was counted a few times. This chain joins TRBV2 and TRBJ2-7; tentatively, D is TRBD1 (5 bases). Germline loops: CDR1 SNHLY, CDR2 FYNNEI. With 4 bases removed from V and 6 bases from J, the gap between germline ends came to 25 bases. This CDR3 comprises 17 residues. CDR3 DNA: TGTGCCAGCAGTGGAGTTCAGGGTCGAAATGTGCTAGGCGAGCAGTACTTC. It translates to CASSGVQGRNVLGEQYF.